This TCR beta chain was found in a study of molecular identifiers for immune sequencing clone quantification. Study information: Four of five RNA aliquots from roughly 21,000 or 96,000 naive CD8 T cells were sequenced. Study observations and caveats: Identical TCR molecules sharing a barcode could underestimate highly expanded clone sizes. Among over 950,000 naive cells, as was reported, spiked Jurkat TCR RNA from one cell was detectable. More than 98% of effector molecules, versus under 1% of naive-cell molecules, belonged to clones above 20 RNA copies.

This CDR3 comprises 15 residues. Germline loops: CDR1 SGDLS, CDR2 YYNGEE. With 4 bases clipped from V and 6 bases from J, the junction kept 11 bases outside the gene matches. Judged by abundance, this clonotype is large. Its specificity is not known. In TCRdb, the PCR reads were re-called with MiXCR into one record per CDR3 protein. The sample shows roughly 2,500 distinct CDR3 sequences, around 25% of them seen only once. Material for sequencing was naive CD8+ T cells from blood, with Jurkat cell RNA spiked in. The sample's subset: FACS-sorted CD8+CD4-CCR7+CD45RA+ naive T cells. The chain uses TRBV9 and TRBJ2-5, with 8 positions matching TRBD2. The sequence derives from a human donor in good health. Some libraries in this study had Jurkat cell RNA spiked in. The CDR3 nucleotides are TGTGCCAGCAGCCCCCCCGGGGGGGGCAGGCAGACCCAGTACTTC. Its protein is CASSPPGGGRQTQYF. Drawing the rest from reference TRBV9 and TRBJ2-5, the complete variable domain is DSGVTQTPKHLITATGQRVTLRCSPRSGDLSVYWYQQSLDQGLQFLIQYYNGEERAKGNILERFSAQQFPDLHSELNLSSLELGDSALYFCASSPPGGGRQTQYFGPGTRLLVL.